This passage covers 18 T cell receptor beta chains from one sample sequenced in a study of radiation and T cells in renal cell carcinoma. Treatment of the sample: treatment-naive control, cytoreductive nephrectomy. Libraries were prepared by immunoSEQ multiplex PCR; TCRdb keeps only in-frame clonotypes and omits some of them. The sample carries about 16,000 clones, roughly 58% recorded once. The specimen was tumor tissue, collected from a patient whose treatment was nephrectomy without radiotherapy. These receptors were obtained from a man in his fifties or sixties with renal cell carcinoma.

This clone turned up a few times. The chain links TRBV5-1 to TRBJ2-7; D remains unclear. Germline V gene sequence: CDR1 SGHRS, CDR2 YFSETQ. CDR3 length: 14 amino acids. Trimming pared 0 bases from V and 6 bases from J, leaving 13 bases between. The CDR3 coding sequence is TGCGCCAGCAGCTTGGCGCAGGTCCCCGGCGAGCAGTACTTC. Amino acid sequence: CASSLAQVPGEQYF.

The V call is TRBV10-3, the J call TRBJ1-5; no firm D call. The germline CDR1 and CDR2 sequences are ENHRY and SYGVKD. With 2 bases removed from V and 5 bases from J, the gap between germline ends came to 4 bases. CDR3 length: 12 residues. The CDR3 spells CAISEDDQPQHF. The CDR3 nucleotides read TGTGCCATCAGTGAGGACGATCAGCCCCAGCATTTT.

The gene calls are TRBV5-1 and TRBJ1-2; D call uncertain. CDR3 size: 14 residues. Germline V CDR1 and CDR2: SGHRS, YFSETQ. V dropped 0 bases and J dropped 6 bases, with 12 bases sitting between them. The CDR3 loop reads CASSLESQKDGYTF. CDR3 nucleotide sequence: TGCGCCAGCAGCTTGGAAAGCCAAAAGGATGGCTACACCTTC.

This chain joins TRBV19 and TRBJ2-7, with D perhaps matching TRBD1 or TRBD2 (5 bases each). The CDR3 is made up of 15 amino acids. Trimming took off 6 bases at V and 2 bases at J, with 17 bases between the two ends. Germline loops: CDR1 LNHDA, CDR2 SQIVND (reference sequence). The DNA for the CDR3 is TGTGCCAGTAGCAAGGGACGGGGAGTCGCCTACGAGCAGTACTTC. It is translated as CASSKGRGVAYEQYF.

The CDR3 loop reads CASSFGPGDISTDTQYF. The CDR3 DNA reads as TGTGCCAGCAGTTTTGGGCCAGGGGACATTAGCACAGATACGCAGTATTTT. The chain is built from TRBV28 and TRBJ2-3; tentatively, D is TRBD1 (6 bases). The germline V gene has CDR1 MDHEN and CDR2 SYDVKM. V was pared by 3 bases and J by 0 bases, with 16 bases between. The CDR3 extends over 17 amino acids.

The J gene is TRBJ2-1, the V gene TRBV28; 8 bases align to TRBD1. The CDR3 runs to 18 residues. The germline CDR1 and CDR2 sequences are MDHEN and SYDVKM. V gave up 6 bases and J gave up 0 bases; unmatched junction bases: 13. The CDR3 loop reads CASSSVWTGKSSYNEQFF. The CDR3 DNA reads TGTGCCAGCAGCTCGGTCTGGACAGGGAAAAGCTCCTACAATGAGCAGTTCTTC.

The rearrangement uses TRBV7-2 and TRBJ2-1; D might be TRBD1 (7 bases). Germline V gene lookup returns CDR1 SGHTA and CDR2 FQGNSA. CDR3 length: 14 amino acids. Trimming pared 0 bases from V and 6 bases from J, leaving 9 bases between. CDR3 DNA sequence: TGTGCCAGCAGCTTAGCCCAGGGGGGCAATGAGCAGTTCTTC. Translating it yields CASSLAQGGNEQFF.

This rearrangement joins TRBV30 to TRBJ2-7, with TRBD1 identical over 8 bases. The CDR3 runs to 14 residues. The germline gives CDR1 GTSNPN, CDR2 SVGIG (reference sequence). The trim removed 4 bases at V and 2 bases at J, leaving 7 bases unmatched. CDR3 nucleotides: TGTGCCTGGAATACCGGGACAGGTCCCTACGAGCAGTACTTC. Amino acid sequence: CAWNTGTGPYEQYF.

This sequence joins TRBV6-5 and TRBJ2-6; D is uncertain. Germline V lookup: CDR1 MNHEY, CDR2 SVGAGI. V was clipped by 6 bases and J by 2 bases, with 8 bases between them. The CDR3 extends over 14 amino acids. The CDR3 bases are TGTGCCAGCAGCCAGTGGGCTGGGGCCAACGTCCTGACTTTC. Amino acids: CASSQWAGANVLTF.

CDR3 residues: CASSLEGRQAVTGELFF. DNA of the CDR3: TGTGCCAGCAGCTTAGAGGGTCGACAGGCAGTCACCGGGGAGCTGTTTTTT. The rearrangement uses TRBV7-2 and TRBJ2-2; D might be TRBD1 (6 bases). Trimming stripped 1 base from V and 4 bases from J, with 16 bases between. This CDR3 is 17 amino acids long. The germline gives CDR1 SGHTA, CDR2 FQGNSA.

The sample holds a few counts of this clone. The rearrangement links TRBV27 to TRBJ2-1; a possible D gene is TRBD1 (6 bases). Germline CDR1 and CDR2: MNHEY and SMNVEV (reference sequence). The CDR3 length is 16 residues. Between the trimmed V and J ends, which lost 7 bases and 3 bases, there was a span of 19 bases. For the CDR3, the DNA is TGTGCCAGCATCTCCGGGAACGGACAGATCTACAATGAGCAGTTCTTC. Amino acid sequence: CASISGNGQIYNEQFF.

This clone was seen a single time. The chain is built from TRBV30 and TRBJ2-3; tentatively, D is TRBD1 (5 bases). The length of the CDR3 is 13 residues. The germline V gene has CDR1 GTSNPN and CDR2 SVGIG (reference sequence). Trimming shortened V by 0 bases and J by 5 bases, and 9 bases separated the two germline ends. The CDR3 sequence: CAWSVRQGDTQYF. The CDR3 DNA follows: TGTGCCTGGAGTGTACGGCAGGGAGATACGCAGTATTTT.

The rearrangement links TRBV27 to TRBJ2-1; 7 positions match TRBD2. With V trimmed by 2 bases and J by 5 bases, 15 bases remained unmatched. Germline-derived CDR1 and CDR2 are MNHEY and SMNVEV (reference sequence). There are 18 residues in the CDR3. Written as DNA, the CDR3 is TGTGCCAGCAGTTTAGGCGGGCGGGGCGGGAGAAGGGACAATGAGCAGTTCTTC. Protein sequence: CASSLGGRGGRRDNEQFF.

The V gene is TRBV7-9, the J gene TRBJ2-5; D is possibly TRBD2 (6 bases). The germline V gene has CDR1 SEHNR and CDR2 FQNEAQ (reference sequence). This CDR3 is 12 amino acids long. V was shortened by 5 bases and J by 7 bases, with 11 bases between the two germline ends. CDR3 in DNA: TGTGCCAGCAGCCTCCAGGAGGGGACCCAGTACTTC. This gives the protein CASSLQEGTQYF.

The CDR3, as DNA: TGTGCCTGGAGTGTCGGTCGGGGGGCTGGAAACACCATATATTTT. Translating gives CAWSVGRGAGNTIYF. The rearrangement uses TRBV30 and TRBJ1-3, with a tentative D call TRBD1 (5 bases). CDR1 is GTSNPN and CDR2 is SVGIG in the germline V gene (reference sequence). The CDR3 covers 15 residues. Trimming took off 0 bases at V and 2 bases at J, with 11 bases between the two ends.

The rearrangement links TRBV28 to TRBJ1-2, with 9 bases matching TRBD1. The V and J ends lost 4 bases and 2 bases, in that order; junction bases with no gene match: 8. CDR1 is MDHEN, CDR2 SYDVKM, per germline. The CDR3 totals 16 residues. CDR3 nucleotides: TGTGCCAGCAGTTCCCGGGACAGGGTAAAAAACTATGGCTACACCTTC. Translating gives CASSSRDRVKNYGYTF.

This chain links TRBV2 with TRBJ2-6; D ambiguous. Germline V lookup: CDR1 SNHLY, CDR2 FYNNEI. The CDR3 runs 14 residues. V lost 8 bases to trimming and J lost 1 base, with 9 bases between them. Here the CDR3 reads CASDFLSGANVLTF. The DNA for the CDR3 is TGTGCCAGCGACTTTTTGTCTGGGGCCAACGTCCTGACTTTC. The full variable domain, rest sourced from reference TRBV2 and TRBJ2-6, is EPEVTQTPSHQVTQMGQEVILRCVPISNHLYFYWYRQILGQKVEFLVSFYNNEISEKSEIFDDQFSVERPDGSNFTLKIRSTKLEDSAMYFCASDFLSGANVLTFGAGSRLTVL.

This clone is a singleton in its sample. Sequence at one end of the junction differs from germline and may be a read error. The chain has TRBV7-2 and TRBJ2-5; D is ambiguous. The length of the CDR3 is 17 residues. In germline, CDR1 is SGHTA, CDR2 FQGNSA. CDR3 in DNA: TGTGCCAGCAGCTTAAGAGTCTCAGGAACTGGCCAAGAGGCCCAGTACTTC. It yields the protein CASSLRVSGTGQEAQYF.